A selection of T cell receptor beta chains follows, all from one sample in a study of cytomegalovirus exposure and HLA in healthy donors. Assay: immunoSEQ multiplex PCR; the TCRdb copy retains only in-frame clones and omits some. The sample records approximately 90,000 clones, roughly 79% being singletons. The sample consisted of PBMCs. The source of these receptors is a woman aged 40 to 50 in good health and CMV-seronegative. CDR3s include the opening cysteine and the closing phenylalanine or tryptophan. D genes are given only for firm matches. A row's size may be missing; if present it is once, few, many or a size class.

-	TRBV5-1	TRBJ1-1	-	TGCGCCAGCAGCTTGGTCCCTACTGAAGCTTTCTTT	CASSLVPTEAFF
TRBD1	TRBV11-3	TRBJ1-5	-	TGTGCCAGCAGCTTATCTGATGGGCAAGGGACAGTCAATCAGCCCCAGCATTTT	CASSLSDGQGTVNQPQHF
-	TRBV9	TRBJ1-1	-	TGTGCCAGCAGCGAACGCCCGGGGAAAAACACTGAAGCTTTCTTT	CASSERPGKNTEAFF
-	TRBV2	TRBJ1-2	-	TGTGCCAGCAGTGAAGTGGGCGATGGCTACACCTTC	CASSEVGDGYTF
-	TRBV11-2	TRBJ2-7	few	TGTGCCAGCAGCTTAACAGGGTTATACGAGCAGTACTTC	CASSLTGLYEQYF
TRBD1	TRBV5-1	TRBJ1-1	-	TGCGCCAGCTCCCACAGGGGAGGGAACACTGAAGCTTTCTTT	CASSHRGGNTEAFF
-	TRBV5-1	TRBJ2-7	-	TGCGCCAGCAGCTTGGACAGATACGAGCAGTACTTC	CASSLDRYEQYF
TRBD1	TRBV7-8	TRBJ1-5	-	TGTGCCAGCGCTAACGACAGGGGAAATCAGCCCCAGCATTTT	CASANDRGNQPQHF
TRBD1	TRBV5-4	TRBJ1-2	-	TGTGCCAGCAGCCGACAGGGGGAAGGAGGGGGCTACACCTTC	CASSRQGEGGGYTF
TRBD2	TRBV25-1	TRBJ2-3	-	TGTGCCAGCAGTGAATCACTCGGGGGGTCCGGCAGCACAGATACGCAGTATTTT	CASSESLGGSGSTDTQYF
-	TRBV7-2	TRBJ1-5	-	TGTGCCAGCAGCTTAGATCGGAGCAGTCAGCCCCAGCATTTT	CASSLDRSSQPQHF
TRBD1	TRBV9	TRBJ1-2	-	TGTGCCAGCAGCGTAGACCCGACAGGGGAGGGCTACACCTTC	CASSVDPTGEGYTF
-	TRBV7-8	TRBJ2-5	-	TGTGCCAGCTCGGTAGGGAGAGAGACCCAGTACTTC	CASSVGRETQYF
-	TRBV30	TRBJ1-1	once	TGTGCCTGGAGTAGTAGCATGAACACTGAAGCTTTCTTT	CAWSSSMNTEAFF
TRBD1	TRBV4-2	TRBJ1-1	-	TGTGCCAGCAGCCTTGGACAGGGAACTGAAGCTTTCTTT	CASSLGQGTEAFF
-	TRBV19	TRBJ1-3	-	TGTGCCAGTAGTTTCAACCCCGGCGCGGGGAGAAACACCATATATTTT	CASSFNPGAGRNTIYF
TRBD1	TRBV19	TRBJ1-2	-	TGTGCCAGTGCACCGGGACAGGGAAGTCGGGACTATGGCTACACCTTC	CASAPGQGSRDYGYTF
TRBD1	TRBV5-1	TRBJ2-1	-	TGCGCCAGCAGCCCCGAAGGGGGCGAGAGCTCCTACAATGAGCAGTTCTTC	CASSPEGGESSYNEQFF
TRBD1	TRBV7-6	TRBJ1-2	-	TGTGCCAGCAGCTCAAGACAGGGGAATAACTATGGCTACACCTTC	CASSSRQGNNYGYTF
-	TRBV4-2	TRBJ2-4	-	TGTGCCAGCAGCCAAGATCCCGGGACAAGCCAAAACATTCAGTACTTC	CASSQDPGTSQNIQYF
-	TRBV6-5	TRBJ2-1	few	TGTGCCAGCAACCCACTAAGCGAAGCTGAGCAGTTCTTC	CASNPLSEAEQFF
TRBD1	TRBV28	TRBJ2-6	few	TGTGCCAGTAGAGGACAGGGCTGGGCCAACGTCCTGACTTTC	CASRGQGWANVLTF
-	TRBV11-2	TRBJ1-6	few	TGTGCCAGCAGCTTACCGCCGGGAGGCCAACGGACACCCCTCCACTTT	CASSLPPGGQRTPLHF
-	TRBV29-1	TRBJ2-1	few	TGCAGCGTCGCACACCCCTTTAATGGACAACGACCGAACAATGAGCAGTTCTTC	CSVAHPFNGQRPNNEQFF
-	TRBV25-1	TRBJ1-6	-	TGTGCCAGCAGTGAACACAGATTACCTAATTCCCCCCTCCACTTT	CASSEHRLPNSPLHF
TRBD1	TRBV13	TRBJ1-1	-	TGTGCCAGCAGCAAAAGACAGGGGGTGGGCCATAGTGAAGCTTTCTTT	CASSKRQGVGHSEAFF
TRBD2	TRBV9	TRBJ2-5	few	TGTGCCAGCAGCGTTGGGACTAGCGGGGTACAAGAGACCCAGTACTTC	CASSVGTSGVQETQYF
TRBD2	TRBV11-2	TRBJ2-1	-	TGTGCCAGCAGCTTCATTCGACTAGCGGGGGGGCGCAATGAGCAGTTCTTC	CASSFIRLAGGRNEQFF
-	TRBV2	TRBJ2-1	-	TGTGCCAGCAGCGACATGAGCAATGAGCAGTTCTTC	CASSDMSNEQFF
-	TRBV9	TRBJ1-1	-	TGTGCCAGCAGCGCCCCCCCGGGACACCCGAACACTGAAGCTTTCTTT	CASSAPPGHPNTEAFF
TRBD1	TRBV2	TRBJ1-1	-	TGTGCCAGCAGGGGGACAGGGCGGGATACTGAAGCTTTCTTT	CASRGTGRDTEAFF
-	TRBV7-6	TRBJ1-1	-	TGTGCCAGCAGCTCCAACCCCAGGAGCCCAGGGACTGAAGCTTTCTTT	CASSSNPRSPGTEAFF
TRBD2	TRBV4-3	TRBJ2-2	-	TGCGCCAGCGGGATAATAGCGGGGGGATCGAGGGAGCTGTTTTTT	CASGIIAGGSRELFF
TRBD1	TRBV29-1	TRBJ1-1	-	TGCAGCGTTGAAGGCAGGGGGACTGAAGCTTTCTTT	CSVEGRGTEAFF
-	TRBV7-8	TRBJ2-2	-	TGTGCCAGCAGCTTAGCGAGTACCGGGGAGCTGTTTTTT	CASSLASTGELFF
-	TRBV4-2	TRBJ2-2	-	TGTGCCAGCAGCCAAATCGGGGGAACGAACACCGGGGAGCTGTTTTTT	CASSQIGGTNTGELFF
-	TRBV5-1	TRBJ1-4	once	TGCGCCAGCAGCTTGGGGGGGCTAGGAGAAAAACTGTTTTTT	CASSLGGLGEKLFF
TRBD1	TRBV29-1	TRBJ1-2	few	TGCAGCGTTGCGAGGGACAGCCACTTCTCGGGGGGCTACACCTTC	CSVARDSHFSGGYTF
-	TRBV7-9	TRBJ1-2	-	TGTGCCAGCAGCTTAGCGGGGGCCTATGGCTACACCTTC	CASSLAGAYGYTF
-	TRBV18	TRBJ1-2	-	TGTGCCAGCTCACCAATCTTAGAATGGGGCTACACCTTC	CASSPILEWGYTF
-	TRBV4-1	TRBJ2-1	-	TGCGCCAGCAGCCAATTGACATTCACTGAGCAGTTCTTC	CASSQLTFTEQFF
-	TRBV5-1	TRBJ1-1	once	TGCGCCAGCAGCTTGAGCCAGGGCACTGAAGCTTTCTTT	CASSLSQGTEAFF
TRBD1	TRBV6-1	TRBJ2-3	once	TGTGCCAGCAGTGAGGGACAGGGATCAGATACGCAGTATTTT	CASSEGQGSDTQYF
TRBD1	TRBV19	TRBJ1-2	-	TGTGCCAGTTATACAGATTTTGGACAGGGGGCGATTGGCTACACCTTC	CASYTDFGQGAIGYTF
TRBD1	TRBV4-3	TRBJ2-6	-	TGCGCCAGCAGCCAGGCCCTGGACAGGGGGCTAAGTGGGGCCAACGTCCTGACTTTC	CASSQALDRGLSGANVLTF
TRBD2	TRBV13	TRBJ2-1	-	TGTGCCAGCAGCCCTGGAGCGGGGACGACCAATGAGCAGTTCTTC	CASSPGAGTTNEQFF
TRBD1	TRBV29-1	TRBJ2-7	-	TGCAGCGTCGCCCGGGACAGGGGCTACGAGCAGTACTTC	CSVARDRGYEQYF
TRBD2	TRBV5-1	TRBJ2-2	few	TGCGCCAGCAGCCTGGCGGGCGGGGGTGCCGGGGAGCTGTTTTTT	CASSLAGGGAGELFF
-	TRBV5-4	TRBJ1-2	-	TGTGCCAGCAGCTTGGACTCAACAGGATACGGCTACACCTTC	CASSLDSTGYGYTF
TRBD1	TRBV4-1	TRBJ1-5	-	TGCGCCAGCAGCCAGTTCGACTTGGGACAGCCACTTTATAGCAATCAGCCCCAGCATTTT	CASSQFDLGQPLYSNQPQHF
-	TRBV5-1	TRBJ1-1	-	TGCGCCAGCAGCTTGACAGATTCGAACACTGAAGCTTTCTTT	CASSLTDSNTEAFF
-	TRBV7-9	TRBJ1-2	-	TGTGCCAGCAGACCCGGGATCTATGGCTACACCTTC	CASRPGIYGYTF
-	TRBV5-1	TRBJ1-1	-	TGCGCCAGCAGCGCGGGTCTGGTGACTGAAGCTTTCTTT	CASSAGLVTEAFF
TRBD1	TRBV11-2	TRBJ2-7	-	TGTGCCAGCAGCGTCCTGCGGGGACAGGGGGCACGGGAGCAGTACTTC	CASSVLRGQGAREQYF
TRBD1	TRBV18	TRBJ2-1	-	TGTGCCAGCTCACCCGGGACAGCCAACAATGAGCAGTTCTTC	CASSPGTANNEQFF
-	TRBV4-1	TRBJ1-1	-	TGCGCCAGCAGCCAAGATCGGGGGGGTTTTAGCGAAGCTTTCTTT	CASSQDRGGFSEAFF